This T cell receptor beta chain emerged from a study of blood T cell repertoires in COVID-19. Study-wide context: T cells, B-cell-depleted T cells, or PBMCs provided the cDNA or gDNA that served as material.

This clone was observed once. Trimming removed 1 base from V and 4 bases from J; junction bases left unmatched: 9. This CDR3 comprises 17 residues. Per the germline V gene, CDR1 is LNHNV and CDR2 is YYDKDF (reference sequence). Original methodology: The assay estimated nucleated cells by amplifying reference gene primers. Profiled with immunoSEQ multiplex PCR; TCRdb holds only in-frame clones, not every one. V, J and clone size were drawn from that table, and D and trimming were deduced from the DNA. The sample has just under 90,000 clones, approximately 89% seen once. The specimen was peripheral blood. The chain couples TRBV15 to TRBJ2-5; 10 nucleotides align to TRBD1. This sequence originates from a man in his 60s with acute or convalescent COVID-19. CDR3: CATSRGRDRGFGETQYF. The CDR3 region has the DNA TGTGCCACCAGCAGAGGCCGGGACAGGGGATTCGGAGAGACCCAGTACTTC.